This T cell receptor beta chain was obtained from a study of regulatory T cells in long-lasting Graves disease. Arm-PCR of CDR3 regions and iRepertoire HTBI primers were the basis on which TCR beta libraries were built. TCRdb reprocessed the multiplex PCR reads with MiXCR, giving one entry per CDR3 protein. The sample consists of almost 450,000 distinct CDR3 sequences, roughly 15% of them appearing once. The time point here: newly diagnosed GD, antithyroid drugs for less than 3 months. Scientists built the TCR library using RNA that was extracted from PBMCs. The authors drew about 9 milliliters of peripheral blood into EDTA tubes. The sample also formed part of further work on T cells in Graves' hyperthyroidism and ophthalmopathy. That source adds: Across 18 months, stable Graves' hyperthyroidism was marked by no progression to ophthalmopathy. First-round RT-PCR targeting the TCR CDR3 was performed with the HTBI primer set. Median prediction lead before ophthalmopathy onset was 5.5 to 7 months with the model.

The TCR originated in a woman in her twenties or thirties with Graves disease. The specimen was peripheral blood mononuclear cells (PBMCs), collected at new diagnosis, from a patient treated with antithyroid drugs.

The CDR3 region is CASSWGGVNEQFF. CDR3 nucleotides: TGTGCCAGCTCCTGGGGGGGAGTAAATGAGCAGTTCTTC. The chain couples TRBV18 to TRBJ2-1; TRBD2 matches at 7 bases. The ends lost 6 bases at V and 7 bases at J; junction bases unmatched: 6. CDR3 length: 13 amino acids. The germline CDR1 and CDR2 sequences are KGHSH and LQKENI.